The T cell receptor beta chain under discussion was sequenced for a study of shared clonotypes between healthy human individuals. Study at large: Donors, aged 18 to 49, were a couple of women and a few men. Plates per donor: three CD4 naive, three CD4 memory, two CD8 naive, one CD8 memory. Study findings and constraints: With several donors compared, roughly 5% of naive CD4 clonotypes were shared.

Concerning this clone: The antigen remains unidentified.

The CDR3 consists of 14 residues. Germline CDR1 and CDR2: MDHEN and SYDVKM. V lost 7 bases and J lost 0, with 7 bases in between. Partitioning of CD4+ cells yielded a CD45RA+ naive subset and a CD45RA-negative memory subset. The method was immunoSEQ multiplex PCR; TCRdb's version includes in-frame clones alone and lacks a portion of them. The sample consists of around 2.1 million clones, 90% to 97% of them appearing once. Sequenced material: naive CD4+ T cells sorted from blood. The subset is: CD45RA+ positively selected. This chain uses TRBV28 with TRBJ1-6; D call uncertain. This sequence was found in a man between 18 and 29 years old in good health. The CDR3 nucleotides read TGTGCCAGCACCCGGGACTCCTATAATTCACCCCTCCACTTT. The encoded protein is CASTRDSYNSPLHF.